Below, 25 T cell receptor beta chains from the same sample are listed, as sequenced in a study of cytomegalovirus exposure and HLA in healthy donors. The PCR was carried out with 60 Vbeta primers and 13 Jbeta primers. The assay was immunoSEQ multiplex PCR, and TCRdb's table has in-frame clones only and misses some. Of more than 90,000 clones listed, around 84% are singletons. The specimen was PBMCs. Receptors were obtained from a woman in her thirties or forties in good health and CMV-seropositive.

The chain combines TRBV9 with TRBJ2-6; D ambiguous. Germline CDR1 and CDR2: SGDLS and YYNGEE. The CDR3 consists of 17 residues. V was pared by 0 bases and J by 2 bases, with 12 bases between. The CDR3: CASSVAVTRPGANVLTF. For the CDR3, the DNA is TGTGCCAGCAGCGTAGCGGTGACCAGGCCTGGGGCCAACGTCCTGACTTTC.

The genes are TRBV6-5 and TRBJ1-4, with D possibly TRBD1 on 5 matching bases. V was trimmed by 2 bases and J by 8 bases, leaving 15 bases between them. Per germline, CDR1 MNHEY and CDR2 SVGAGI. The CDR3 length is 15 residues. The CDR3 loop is CASSYRGAQGEKLFF. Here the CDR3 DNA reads TGTGCCAGCAGTTACCGAGGAGCCCAGGGCGAAAAACTGTTTTTT.

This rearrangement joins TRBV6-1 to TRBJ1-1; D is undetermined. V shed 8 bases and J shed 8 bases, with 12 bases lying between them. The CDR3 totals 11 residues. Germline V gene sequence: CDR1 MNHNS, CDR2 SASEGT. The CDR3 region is CASRVGLEAFF. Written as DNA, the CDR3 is TGTGCCAGCCGCGTCGGGTTAGAAGCTTTCTTT.

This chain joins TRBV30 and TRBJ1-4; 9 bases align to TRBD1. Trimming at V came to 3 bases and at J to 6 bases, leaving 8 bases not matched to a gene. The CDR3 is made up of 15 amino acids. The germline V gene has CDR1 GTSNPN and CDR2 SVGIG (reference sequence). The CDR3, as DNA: TGTGCCTGGAGCCCCCGGACAGGGGTTGATGAAAAACTGTTTTTT. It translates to CAWSPRTGVDEKLFF.

CDR3 protein: CASSQGHSSGNTIYF. For the CDR3, the DNA is TGCGCCAGCAGCCAAGGTCACAGCTCTGGAAACACCATATATTTT. This chain connects TRBV4-1 to TRBJ1-3, with D uncertain. V was pared by 1 base and J by 0 bases, with 7 bases between. Looked up from germline, CDR1 is MGHRA and CDR2 is YSYEKL. The CDR3 consists of 15 residues.

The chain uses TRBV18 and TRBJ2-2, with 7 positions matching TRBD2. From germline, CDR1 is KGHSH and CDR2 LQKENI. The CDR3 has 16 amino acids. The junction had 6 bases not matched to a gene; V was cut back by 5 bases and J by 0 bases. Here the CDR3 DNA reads TGTGCCAGCTCATGGGGCGGGAGTTCGAACACCGGGGAGCTGTTTTTT. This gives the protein CASSWGGSSNTGELFF. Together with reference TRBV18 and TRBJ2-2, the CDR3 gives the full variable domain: NAGVMQNPRHLVRRRGQEARLRCSPMKGHSHVYWYRQLPEEGLKFMVYLQKENIIDESGMPKERFSAEFPKEGPSILRIQQVVRGDSAAYFCASSWGGSSNTGELFFGEGSRLTVL.

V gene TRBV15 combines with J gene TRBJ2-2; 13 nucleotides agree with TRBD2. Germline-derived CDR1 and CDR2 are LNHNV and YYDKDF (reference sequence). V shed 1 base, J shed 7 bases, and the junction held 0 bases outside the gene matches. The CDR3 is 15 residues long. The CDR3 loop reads CATSRGTSGSGELFF. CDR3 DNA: TGTGCCACCAGCAGAGGGACTAGCGGGAGCGGGGAGCTGTTTTTT.

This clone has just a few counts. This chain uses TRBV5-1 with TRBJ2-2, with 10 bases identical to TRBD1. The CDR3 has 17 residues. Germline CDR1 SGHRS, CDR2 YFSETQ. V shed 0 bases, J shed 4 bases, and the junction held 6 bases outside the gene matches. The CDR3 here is CASSLGSGTGVTGELFF. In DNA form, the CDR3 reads TGCGCCAGCAGCTTGGGGTCCGGGACAGGGGTCACCGGGGAGCTGTTTTTT. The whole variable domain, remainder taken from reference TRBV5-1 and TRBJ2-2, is KAGVTQTPRYLIKTRGQQVTLSCSPISGHRSVSWYQQTPGQGLQFLFEYFSETQRNKGNFPGRFSGRQFSNSRSEMNVSTLELGDSALYLCASSLGSGTGVTGELFFGEGSRLTVL.

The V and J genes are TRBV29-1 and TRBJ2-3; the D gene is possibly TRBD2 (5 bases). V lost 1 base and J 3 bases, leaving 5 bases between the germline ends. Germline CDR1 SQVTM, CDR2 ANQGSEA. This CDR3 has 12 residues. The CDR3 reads CSVEGETDTQYF. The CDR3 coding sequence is TGCAGCGTTGAAGGGGAGACAGATACGCAGTATTTT.

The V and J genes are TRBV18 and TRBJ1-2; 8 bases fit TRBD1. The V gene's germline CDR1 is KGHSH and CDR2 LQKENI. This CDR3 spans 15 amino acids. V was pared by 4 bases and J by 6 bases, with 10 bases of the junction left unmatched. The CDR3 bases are TGTGCCAGCTCACGAAGACAGGGGATCAATGATGGCTACACCTTC. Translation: CASSRRQGINDGYTF.

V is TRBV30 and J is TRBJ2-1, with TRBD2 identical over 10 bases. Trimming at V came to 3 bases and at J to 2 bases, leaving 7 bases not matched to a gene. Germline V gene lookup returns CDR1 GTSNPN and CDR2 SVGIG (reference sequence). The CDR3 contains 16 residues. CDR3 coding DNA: TGTGCCTGGAGAGTATTAGCGGGAGGACCCTACAATGAGCAGTTCTTC. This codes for CAWRVLAGGPYNEQFF.

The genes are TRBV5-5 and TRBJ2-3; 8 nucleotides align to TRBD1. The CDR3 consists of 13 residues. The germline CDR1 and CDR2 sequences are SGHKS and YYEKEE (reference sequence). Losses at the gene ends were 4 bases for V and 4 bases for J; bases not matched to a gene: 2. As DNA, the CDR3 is TGTGCCAGCAGCGGACAGGGCCCAGATACGCAGTATTTT. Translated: CASSGQGPDTQYF.

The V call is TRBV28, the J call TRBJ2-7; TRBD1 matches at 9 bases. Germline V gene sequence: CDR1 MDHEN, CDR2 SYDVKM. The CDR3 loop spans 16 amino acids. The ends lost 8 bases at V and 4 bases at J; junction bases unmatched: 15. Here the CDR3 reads CASGPPPGTGLYEQYF. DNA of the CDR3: TGTGCCAGCGGCCCTCCCCCGGGGACAGGGCTGTACGAGCAGTACTTC.

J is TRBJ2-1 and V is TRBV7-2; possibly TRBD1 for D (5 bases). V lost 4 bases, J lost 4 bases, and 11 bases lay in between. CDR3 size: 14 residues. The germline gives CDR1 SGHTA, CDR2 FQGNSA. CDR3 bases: TGTGCCAGCAGCTACGTTGGGGCGTACAATGAGCAGTTCTTC. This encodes CASSYVGAYNEQFF.

The CDR3 is CASRPAGGPQETQYF. In DNA, the CDR3 is TGTGCCAGCAGACCAGCGGGAGGACCCCAAGAGACCCAGTACTTC. This rearrangement joins TRBV27 to TRBJ2-5, with 9 bases matching TRBD2. Trimming took 6 bases from V and 1 from J; bases not matched to a gene: 6. The CDR3 consists of 15 residues. From germline, CDR1 is MNHEY and CDR2 SMNVEV (reference sequence).

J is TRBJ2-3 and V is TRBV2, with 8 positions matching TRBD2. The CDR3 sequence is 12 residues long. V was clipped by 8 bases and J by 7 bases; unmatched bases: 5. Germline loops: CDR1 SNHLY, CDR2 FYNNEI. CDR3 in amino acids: CASGLSGNTQYF. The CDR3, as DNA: TGTGCCAGCGGACTTAGCGGGAATACGCAGTATTTT.

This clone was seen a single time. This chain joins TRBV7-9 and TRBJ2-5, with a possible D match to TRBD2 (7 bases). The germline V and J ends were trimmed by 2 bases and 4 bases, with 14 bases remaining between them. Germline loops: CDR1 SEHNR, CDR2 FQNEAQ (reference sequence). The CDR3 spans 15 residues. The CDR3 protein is CASSLLGGQAETQYF. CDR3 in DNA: TGTGCCAGCAGCTTACTCGGGGGGCAGGCAGAGACCCAGTACTTC.

This CDR3 is CASSILHRTGKANYGYTF. The CDR3 bases are TGTGCCAGTAGTATTCTGCATCGGACAGGCAAGGCTAACTATGGCTACACCTTC. The rearrangement uses TRBV19 and TRBJ1-2; 7 bases fit TRBD1. V lost 3 bases and J lost 0; bases outside the gene matches: 13. The V gene's germline CDR1 is LNHDA and CDR2 SQIVND (reference sequence). The CDR3 is made up of 18 amino acids.

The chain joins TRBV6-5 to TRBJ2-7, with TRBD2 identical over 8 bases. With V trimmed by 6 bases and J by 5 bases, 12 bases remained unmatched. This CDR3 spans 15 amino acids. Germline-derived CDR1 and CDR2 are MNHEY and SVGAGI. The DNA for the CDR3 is TGTGCCAGCAGCTGGAGCGGGAGTGGGTCCCACGAGCAGTACTTC. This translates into CASSWSGSGSHEQYF.

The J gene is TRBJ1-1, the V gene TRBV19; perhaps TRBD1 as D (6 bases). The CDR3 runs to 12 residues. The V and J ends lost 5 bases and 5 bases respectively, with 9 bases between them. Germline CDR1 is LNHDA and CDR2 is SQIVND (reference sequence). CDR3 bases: TGTGCCAGTAGTTTCACAGGGACTGAAGCTTTCTTT. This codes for CASSFTGTEAFF.

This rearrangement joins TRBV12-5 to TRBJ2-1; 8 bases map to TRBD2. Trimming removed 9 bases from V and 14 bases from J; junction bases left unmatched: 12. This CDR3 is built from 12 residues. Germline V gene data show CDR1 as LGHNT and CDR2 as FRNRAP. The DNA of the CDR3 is TGTGCTAGGCTCGGGGGGGGACTATACAAGTTCTTC. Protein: CARLGGGLYKFF.

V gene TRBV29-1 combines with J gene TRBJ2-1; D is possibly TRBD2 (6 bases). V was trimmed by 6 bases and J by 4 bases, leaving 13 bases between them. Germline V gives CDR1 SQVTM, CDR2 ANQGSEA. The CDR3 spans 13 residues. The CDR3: CSVPGLVYNEQFF. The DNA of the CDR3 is TGCAGCGTGCCGGGACTGGTTTACAATGAGCAGTTCTTC.

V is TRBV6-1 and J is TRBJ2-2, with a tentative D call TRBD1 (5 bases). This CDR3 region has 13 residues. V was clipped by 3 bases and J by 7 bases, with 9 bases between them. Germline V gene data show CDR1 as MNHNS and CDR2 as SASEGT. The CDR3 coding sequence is TGTGCCAGCAGTGACCAGGGTTACGGGGAGCTGTTTTTT. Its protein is CASSDQGYGELFF.

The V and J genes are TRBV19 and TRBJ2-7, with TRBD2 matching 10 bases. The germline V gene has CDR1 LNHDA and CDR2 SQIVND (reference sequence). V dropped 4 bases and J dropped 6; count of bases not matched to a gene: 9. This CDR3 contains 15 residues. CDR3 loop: CASSKVAGGNFEQYF. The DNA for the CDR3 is TGTGCCAGTAGTAAGGTAGCGGGAGGAAATTTCGAGCAGTACTTC.

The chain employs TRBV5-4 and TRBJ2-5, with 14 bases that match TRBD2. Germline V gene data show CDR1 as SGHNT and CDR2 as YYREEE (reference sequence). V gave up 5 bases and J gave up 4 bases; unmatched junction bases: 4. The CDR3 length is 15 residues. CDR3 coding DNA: TGTGCCAGCAGATACGGACTAGCGGGGGGAGAGACCCAGTACTTC. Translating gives CASRYGLAGGETQYF.